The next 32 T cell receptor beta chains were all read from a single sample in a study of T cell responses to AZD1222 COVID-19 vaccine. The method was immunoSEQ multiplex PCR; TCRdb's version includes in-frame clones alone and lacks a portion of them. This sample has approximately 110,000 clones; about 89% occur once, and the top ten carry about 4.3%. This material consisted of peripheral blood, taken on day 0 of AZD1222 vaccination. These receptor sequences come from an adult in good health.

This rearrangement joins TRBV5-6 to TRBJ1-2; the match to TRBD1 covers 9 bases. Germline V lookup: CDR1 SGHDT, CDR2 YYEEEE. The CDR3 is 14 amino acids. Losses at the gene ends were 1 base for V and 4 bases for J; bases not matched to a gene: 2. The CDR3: CASSLSGQGYGYTF. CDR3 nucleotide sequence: TGTGCCAGCAGCTTGTCGGGACAGGGCTATGGCTACACCTTC.

CDR3 sequence (DNA): TGTGCCAGCATAGAGGGGGACCCAGGTAGATATGGCTACACCTTC. It translates to CASIEGDPGRYGYTF. J is TRBJ1-2 and V is TRBV6-5, with a possible D match to TRBD1 (6 bases). The CDR3 is 15 residues long. The ends were cut back, 7 bases at V and 5 bases at J, with 20 bases in the middle. Germline loops: CDR1 MNHEY, CDR2 SVGAGI.

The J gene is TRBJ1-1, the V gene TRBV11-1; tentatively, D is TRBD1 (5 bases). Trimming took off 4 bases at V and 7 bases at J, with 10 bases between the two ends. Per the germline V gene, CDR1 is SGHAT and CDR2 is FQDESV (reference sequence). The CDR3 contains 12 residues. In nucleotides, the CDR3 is TGTGCCAGCAGCTCCCTGAGGGGTGAAGCTTTCTTT. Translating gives CASSSLRGEAFF.

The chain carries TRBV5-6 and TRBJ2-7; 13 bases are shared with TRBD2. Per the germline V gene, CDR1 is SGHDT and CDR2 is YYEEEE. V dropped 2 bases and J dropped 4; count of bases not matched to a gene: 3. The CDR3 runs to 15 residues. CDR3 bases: TGTGCCAGCAGCTTCAGACTAGCGGGGGGATACGAGCAGTACTTC. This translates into CASSFRLAGGYEQYF.

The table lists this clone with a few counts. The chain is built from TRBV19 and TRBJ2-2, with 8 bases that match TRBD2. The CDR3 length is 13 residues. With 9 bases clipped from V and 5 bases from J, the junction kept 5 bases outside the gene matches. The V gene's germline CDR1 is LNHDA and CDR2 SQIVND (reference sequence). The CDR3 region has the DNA TGTGCCAGCGAGCGGGAGCGGACCGGGGAGCTGTTTTTT. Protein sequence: CASERERTGELFF.

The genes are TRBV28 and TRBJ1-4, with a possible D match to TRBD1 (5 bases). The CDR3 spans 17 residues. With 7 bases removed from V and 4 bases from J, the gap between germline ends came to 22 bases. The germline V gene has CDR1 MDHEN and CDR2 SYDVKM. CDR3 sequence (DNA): TGTGCCAGCATACCAGGAGGATGGGGGGTTAATAATGAAAAACTGTTTTTT. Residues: CASIPGGWGVNNEKLFF.

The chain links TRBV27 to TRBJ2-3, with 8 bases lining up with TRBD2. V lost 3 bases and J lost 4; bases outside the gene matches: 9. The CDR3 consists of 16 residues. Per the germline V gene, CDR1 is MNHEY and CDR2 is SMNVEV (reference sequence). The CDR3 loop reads CASSFLSGIGADTQYF. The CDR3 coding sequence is TGTGCCAGCAGTTTCCTTAGCGGGATAGGTGCAGATACGCAGTATTTT.

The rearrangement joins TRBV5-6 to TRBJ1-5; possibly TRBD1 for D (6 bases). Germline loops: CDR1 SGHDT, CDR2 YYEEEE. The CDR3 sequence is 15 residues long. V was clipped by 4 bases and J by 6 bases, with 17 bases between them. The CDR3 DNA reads TGTGCCAGCAGCCTGGCTGGGGGCGCGGTTCAGCCCCAGCATTTT. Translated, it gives CASSLAGGAVQPQHF.

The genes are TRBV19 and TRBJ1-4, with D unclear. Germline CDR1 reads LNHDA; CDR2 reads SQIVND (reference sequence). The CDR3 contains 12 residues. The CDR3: CVKKSTNEKLFF. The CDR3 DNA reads TGTGTAAAAAAATCAACTAATGAAAAACTGTTTTTT.

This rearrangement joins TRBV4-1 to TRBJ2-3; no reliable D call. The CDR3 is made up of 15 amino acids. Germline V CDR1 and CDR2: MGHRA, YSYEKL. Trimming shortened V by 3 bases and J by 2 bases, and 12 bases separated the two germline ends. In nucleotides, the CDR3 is TGCGCCAGCAGCCAGTTAAAGCGAGTCACAGATACGCAGTATTTT. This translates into CASSQLKRVTDTQYF.

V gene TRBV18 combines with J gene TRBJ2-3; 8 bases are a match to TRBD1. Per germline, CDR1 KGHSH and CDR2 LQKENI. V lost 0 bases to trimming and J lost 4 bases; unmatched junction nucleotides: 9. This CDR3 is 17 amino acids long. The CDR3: CASSPPSWTGRADTQYF. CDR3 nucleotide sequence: TGTGCCAGCTCACCACCCTCCTGGACAGGGCGGGCAGATACGCAGTATTTT.

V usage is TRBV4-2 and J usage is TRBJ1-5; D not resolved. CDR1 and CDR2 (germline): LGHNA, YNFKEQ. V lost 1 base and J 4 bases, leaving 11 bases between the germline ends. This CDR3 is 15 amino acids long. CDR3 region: CASSQGGSENQPQHF. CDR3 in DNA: TGTGCCAGCAGCCAAGGAGGGTCGGAGAATCAGCCCCAGCATTTT.

CDR3 in DNA: TGTGCCAGCAGCCCTACTAGCGGGGCGTACAATGAGCAGTTCTTC. Encoded protein: CASSPTSGAYNEQFF. The rearrangement links TRBV7-3 to TRBJ2-1; 10 nucleotides agree with TRBD2. The germline CDR1 and CDR2 sequences are SGHTA and FQGTGA. The ends lost 5 bases at V and 4 bases at J; junction bases unmatched: 5. CDR3 length: 15 residues.

The CDR3 loop reads CASSSGGNQPQHF. The CDR3 DNA is TGTGCCAGCAGTTCAGGGGGCAATCAGCCCCAGCATTTT. The chain links TRBV6-5 to TRBJ1-5, with a tentative D call TRBD1 (6 bases). The CDR3 extends over 13 amino acids. Germline V gene sequence: CDR1 MNHEY, CDR2 SVGAGI. Trimming stripped 4 bases from V and 2 bases from J, with 6 bases between.

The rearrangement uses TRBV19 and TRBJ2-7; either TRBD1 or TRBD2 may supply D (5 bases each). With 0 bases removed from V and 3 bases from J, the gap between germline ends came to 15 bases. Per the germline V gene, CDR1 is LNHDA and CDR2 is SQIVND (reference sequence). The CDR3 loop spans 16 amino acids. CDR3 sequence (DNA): TGTGCCAGTAGTATAGATCTTGGGGGTTCCTACTACGAGCAGTACTTC. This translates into CASSIDLGGSYYEQYF. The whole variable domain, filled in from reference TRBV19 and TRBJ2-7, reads DGGITQSPKYLFRKEGQNVTLSCEQNLNHDAMYWYRQDPGQGLRLIYYSQIVNDFQKGDIAEGYSVSREKKESFPLTVTSAQKNPTAFYLCASSIDLGGSYYEQYFGPGTRLTVT.

The chain's CDR3 is CASSGGDRAYNEQFF. As DNA, the CDR3 is TGTGCCAGCAGCGGGGGGGACCGAGCCTACAATGAGCAGTTCTTC. The gene calls are TRBV5-6 and TRBJ2-1; TRBD2 aligns across 7 bases. Germline loops: CDR1 SGHDT, CDR2 YYEEEE. The CDR3 sequence is 15 residues long. V lost 4 bases and J lost 2; bases outside the gene matches: 6.

CDR3 sequence reads: CASSEGQGYTEAFF. Written as DNA, the CDR3 is TGTGCCAGCAGCGAGGGACAGGGGTACACTGAAGCTTTCTTT. The gene calls are TRBV14 and TRBJ1-1, with TRBD1 matching over 10 bases. Germline trimming cut 5 bases from V and 3 bases from J; bases unmatched to any gene: 3. The CDR3 covers 14 residues. The germline CDR1 and CDR2 sequences are SGHDN and FVKESK.

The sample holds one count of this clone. CDR3 sequence: CASSWGGDSTEAFF. The CDR3 coding sequence is TGTGCCAGCAGCTGGGGAGGGGATTCCACTGAAGCTTTCTTT. This chain connects TRBV7-9 to TRBJ1-1, with D possibly TRBD1 on 5 matching bases. Per the germline V gene, CDR1 is SEHNR and CDR2 is FQNEAQ (reference sequence). The V and J ends lost 4 bases and 4 bases respectively, with 13 bases between them. This CDR3 region has 14 residues.

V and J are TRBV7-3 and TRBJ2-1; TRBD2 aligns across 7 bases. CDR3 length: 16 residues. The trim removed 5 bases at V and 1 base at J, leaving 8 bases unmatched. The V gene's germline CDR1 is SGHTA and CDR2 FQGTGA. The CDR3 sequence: CASSPMGGRSYNEQFF. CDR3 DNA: TGTGCCAGCAGCCCGATGGGAGGGCGGTCCTACAATGAGCAGTTCTTC.

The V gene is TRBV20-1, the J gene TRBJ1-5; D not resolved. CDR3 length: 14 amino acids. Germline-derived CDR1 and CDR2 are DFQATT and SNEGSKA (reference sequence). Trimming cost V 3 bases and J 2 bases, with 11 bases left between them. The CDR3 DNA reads TGCAGTGCTAGTGAGCCTCGTGGCAATCAGCCCCAGCATTTT. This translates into CSASEPRGNQPQHF.

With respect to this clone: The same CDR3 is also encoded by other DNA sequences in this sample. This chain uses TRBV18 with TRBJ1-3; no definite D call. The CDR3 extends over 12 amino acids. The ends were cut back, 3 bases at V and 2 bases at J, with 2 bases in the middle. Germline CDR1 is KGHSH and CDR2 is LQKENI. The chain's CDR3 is CASSPAGNTIYF. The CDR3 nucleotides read TGTGCCAGCTCACCCGCTGGAAACACCATATATTTT.

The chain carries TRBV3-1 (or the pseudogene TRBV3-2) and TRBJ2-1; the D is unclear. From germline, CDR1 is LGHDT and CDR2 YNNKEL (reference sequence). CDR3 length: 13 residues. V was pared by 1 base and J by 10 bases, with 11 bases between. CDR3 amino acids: CASSQGRLGEQFF. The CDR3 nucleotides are TGTGCCAGCAGCCAAGGACGGCTCGGGGAGCAGTTCTTC.

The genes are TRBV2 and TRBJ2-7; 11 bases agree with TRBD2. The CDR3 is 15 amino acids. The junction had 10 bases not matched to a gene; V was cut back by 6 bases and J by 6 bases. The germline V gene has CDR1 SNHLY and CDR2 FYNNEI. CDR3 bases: TGTGCCAGCAGGCCGGGACTAGCGGATTTCGGCGAGCAGTACTTC. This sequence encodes CASRPGLADFGEQYF. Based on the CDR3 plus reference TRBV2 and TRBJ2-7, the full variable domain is EPEVTQTPSHQVTQMGQEVILRCVPISNHLYFYWYRQILGQKVEFLVSFYNNEISEKSEIFDDQFSVERPDGSNFTLKIRSTKLEDSAMYFCASRPGLADFGEQYFGPGTRLTVT.

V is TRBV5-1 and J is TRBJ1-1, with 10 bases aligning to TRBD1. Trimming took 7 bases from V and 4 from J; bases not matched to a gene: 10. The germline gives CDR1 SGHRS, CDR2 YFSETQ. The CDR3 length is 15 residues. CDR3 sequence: CASLLGGTGVTEAFF. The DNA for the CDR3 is TGCGCCAGCCTCTTGGGCGGGACAGGGGTCACTGAAGCTTTCTTT.

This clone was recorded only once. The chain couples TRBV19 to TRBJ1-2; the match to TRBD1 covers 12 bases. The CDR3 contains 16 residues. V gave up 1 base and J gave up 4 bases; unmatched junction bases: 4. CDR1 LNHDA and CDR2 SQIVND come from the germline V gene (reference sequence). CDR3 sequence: CASSIAGTGGFYGYTF. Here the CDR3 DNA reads TGTGCCAGTAGTATAGCCGGGACAGGGGGCTTCTATGGCTACACCTTC. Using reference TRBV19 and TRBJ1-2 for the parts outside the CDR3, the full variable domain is DGGITQSPKYLFRKEGQNVTLSCEQNLNHDAMYWYRQDPGQGLRLIYYSQIVNDFQKGDIAEGYSVSREKKESFPLTVTSAQKNPTAFYLCASSIAGTGGFYGYTFGSGTRLTVV.

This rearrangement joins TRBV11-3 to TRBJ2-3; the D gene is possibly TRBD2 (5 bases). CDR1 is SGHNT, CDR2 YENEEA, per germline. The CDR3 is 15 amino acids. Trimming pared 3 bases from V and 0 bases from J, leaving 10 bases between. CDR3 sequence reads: CASSFYGKSTDTQYF. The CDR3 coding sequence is TGTGCCAGCAGCTTTTACGGGAAAAGCACAGATACGCAGTATTTT.

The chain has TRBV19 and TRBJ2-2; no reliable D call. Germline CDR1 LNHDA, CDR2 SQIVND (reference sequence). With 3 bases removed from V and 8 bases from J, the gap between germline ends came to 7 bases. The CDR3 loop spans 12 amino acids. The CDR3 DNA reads TGTGCCAGTAGTATGGGTGGGGGGGAGCTGTTTTTT. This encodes CASSMGGGELFF.

The CDR3 nucleotides read TGTGCCAGCAGTTTGGCGGGAGGAGGCAAAGGAACGAACACCGGGGAGCTGTTTTTT. This gives the protein CASSLAGGGKGTNTGELFF. The rearrangement links TRBV28 to TRBJ2-2; the match to TRBD2 covers 8 bases. Germline assignment: CDR1 MDHEN and CDR2 SYDVKM. The ends lost 3 bases at V and 0 bases at J; junction bases unmatched: 12. The length of the CDR3 is 19 residues.

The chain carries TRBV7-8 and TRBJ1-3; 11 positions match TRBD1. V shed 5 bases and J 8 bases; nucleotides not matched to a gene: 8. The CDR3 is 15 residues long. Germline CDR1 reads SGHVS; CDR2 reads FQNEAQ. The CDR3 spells CASSPRTGGADTIYF. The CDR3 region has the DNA TGTGCCAGCAGCCCAAGGACAGGGGGCGCAGACACCATATATTTT.

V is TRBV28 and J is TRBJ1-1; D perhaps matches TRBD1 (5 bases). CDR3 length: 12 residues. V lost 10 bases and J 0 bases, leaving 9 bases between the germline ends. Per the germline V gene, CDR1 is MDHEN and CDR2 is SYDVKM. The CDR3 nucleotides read TGTGCCAACAAAGGGGTGAACACTGAAGCTTTCTTT. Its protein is CANKGVNTEAFF.

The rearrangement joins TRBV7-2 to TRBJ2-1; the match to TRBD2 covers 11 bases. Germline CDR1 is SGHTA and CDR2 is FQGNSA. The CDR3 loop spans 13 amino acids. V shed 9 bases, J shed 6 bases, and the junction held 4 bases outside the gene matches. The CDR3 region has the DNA TGTGCCAGTGTACTAGCGGGGGTCAATGAGCAGTTCTTC. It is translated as CASVLAGVNEQFF.

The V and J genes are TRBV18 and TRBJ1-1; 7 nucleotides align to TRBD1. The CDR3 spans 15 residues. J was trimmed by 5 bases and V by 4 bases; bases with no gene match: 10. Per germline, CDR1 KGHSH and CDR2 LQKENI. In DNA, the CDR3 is TGTGCCAGCTCACTAAACAGGGGCAAAGGGACTGAAGCTTTCTTT. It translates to CASSLNRGKGTEAFF.